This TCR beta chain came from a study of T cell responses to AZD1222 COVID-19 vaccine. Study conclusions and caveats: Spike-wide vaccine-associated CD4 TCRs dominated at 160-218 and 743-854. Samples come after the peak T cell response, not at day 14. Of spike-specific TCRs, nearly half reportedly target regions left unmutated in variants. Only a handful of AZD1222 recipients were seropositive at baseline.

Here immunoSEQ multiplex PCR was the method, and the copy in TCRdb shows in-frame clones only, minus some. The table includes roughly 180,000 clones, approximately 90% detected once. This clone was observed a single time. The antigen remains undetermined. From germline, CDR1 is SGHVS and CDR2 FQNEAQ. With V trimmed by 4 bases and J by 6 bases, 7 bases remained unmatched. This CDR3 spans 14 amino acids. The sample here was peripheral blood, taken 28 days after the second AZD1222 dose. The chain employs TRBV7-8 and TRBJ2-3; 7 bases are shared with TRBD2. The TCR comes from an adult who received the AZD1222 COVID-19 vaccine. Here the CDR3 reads CASSSGLVSDTQYF. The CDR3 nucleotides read TGTGCCAGCAGCTCCGGACTAGTCAGTGATACGCAGTATTTT.